One sample yielded the 18 T cell receptor beta chains listed below, sequenced in a study of post-analysis software for immune sequencing data. Study-level points and caveats: TRBV5-6, TRBV5-1 and TRBV20-1 belonged to a set of about 5 TRBV segments that were more frequent in patients than controls.

Sequencing libraries made from TCR beta cDNA carried unique molecular identifiers. TCRdb ran MiXCR on the PCR reads and lists one entry per CDR3 protein. This table has about 560,000 distinct CDR3 sequences, roughly 46% appearing once. The antigens for these receptors are not known. Sequenced: blood. These receptors all stem from a girl aged 5-17 years with multiple sclerosis.

The rearrangement uses TRBV7-2 and TRBJ1-4; D uncertain. The V end lost 4 bases, the J end lost 5 bases, and 11 bases lay between the germline ends. Per germline, CDR1 SGHTA and CDR2 FQGNSA. The CDR3 sequence is 14 residues long. CDR3 residues: CASSWMGGNEKLFF. CDR3 in DNA: TGTGCCAGCAGCTGGATGGGTGGAAATGAAAAACTGTTTTTT.

The genes are TRBV5-1 and TRBJ1-5, with 8 nucleotides matching TRBD1. Germline V lookup: CDR1 SGHRS, CDR2 YFSETQ. This CDR3 has 14 residues. J lost 6 bases, V lost 4 bases, and 6 bases had no gene match. The CDR3 coding sequence is TGCGCCAGCAGCCAAACAGGGGGAGGTCAGCCCCAGCATTTT. This translates into CASSQTGGGQPQHF.

The J gene is TRBJ2-7, the V gene TRBV5-1; D is unclear. CDR1 and CDR2 (germline): SGHRS, YFSETQ. The CDR3 runs 16 residues. Trimming shortened V by 0 bases and J by 4 bases, and 17 bases separated the two germline ends. The CDR3 DNA is TGCGCCAGCAGCTTGGCGGCGGACGGTGGGGTATACGAGCAGTACTTC. Its translation: CASSLAADGGVYEQYF.

The rearrangement links TRBV7-2 to TRBJ1-2, with TRBD1 identical over 7 bases. CDR3 length: 13 amino acids. The V and J ends lost 5 bases and 8 bases, in that order; junction bases with no gene match: 8. Looked up from germline, CDR1 is SGHTA and CDR2 is FQGNSA. This CDR3 reads CASSLDRSGGYTF. The CDR3 region has the DNA TGTGCCAGCAGCCTGGACAGGTCGGGCGGCTACACCTTC. The variable domain in full, completed from reference TRBV7-2 and TRBJ1-2, reads GAGVSQSPSNKVTEKGKDVELRCDPISGHTALYWYRQSLGQGLEFLIYFQGNSAPDKSGLPSDRFSAERTGGSVSTLTIQRTQQEDSAVYLCASSLDRSGGYTFGSGTRLTVV.

This chain links TRBV7-8 with TRBJ2-5; 15 bases are a match to TRBD2. With the DNA end fitting TRBJ2-7 better, the J assignment may be wrong. The CDR3 loop spans 19 amino acids. Germline V CDR1 and CDR2: SGHVS, FQNEAQ. The chain's CDR3 is CASSLVRTSGRAGPYEQYF. CDR3 nucleotide sequence: TGTGCCAGCAGCTTAGTACGGACTAGCGGGAGGGCTGGTCCCTACGAGCAGTACTTC.

The rearrangement uses TRBV20-1 and TRBJ2-7, with a tentative D call TRBD2 (5 bases). Trimming removed 2 bases from V and 5 bases from J, with 16 bases in between. This CDR3 is 14 amino acids long. In germline, CDR1 is DFQATT, CDR2 SNEGSKA (reference sequence). This chain's CDR3 is CSARTAALDNEQYF. CDR3 coding DNA: TGCAGTGCTAGAACAGCGGCCCTAGACAACGAGCAGTACTTC.

This chain joins TRBV7-2 and TRBJ2-5; 11 positions match TRBD2. This CDR3 has 14 residues. CDR1 and CDR2 from the germline V gene are SGHTA and FQGNSA. V dropped 6 bases and J dropped 4; count of bases not matched to a gene: 4. CDR3 nucleotide sequence: TGTGCCAGCAGAATAGCGGGGGGGCGAGAGACCCAGTACTTC. It yields the protein CASRIAGGRETQYF.

The chain links TRBV6-6 to TRBJ2-7; D is undetermined. The V end was cut by 7 bases, the J end by 0 bases, with 13 bases between. Germline CDR1 reads MNHNY; CDR2 reads SVGAGI (reference sequence). The CDR3 loop spans 14 amino acids. The CDR3 nucleotides are TGTGCCAGCATTAACGGACCGACCTCCTACGAGCAGTACTTC. It specifies CASINGPTSYEQYF.

The chain uses TRBV12-3 or TRBV12-4 and TRBJ1-6, with D unresolved. Trimming took 3 bases from V and 9 from J, leaving 9 bases between them. This CDR3 has 13 residues. CDR3 sequence reads: CASSFGVTSPLHF. The CDR3 DNA is TGTGCCAGCAGTTTTGGGGTAACTTCACCCCTCCACTTT.

The CDR3 region is CASSLMEGRETQYF. CDR3 coding DNA: TGCGCCAGCAGCTTAATGGAGGGACGGGAGACCCAGTACTTC. The V gene is TRBV5-1, the J gene TRBJ2-5, with D maybe TRBD2 (6 bases). Trimming took off 2 bases at V and 5 bases at J, with 13 bases between the two ends. This CDR3 has 14 amino acids. Germline CDR1 and CDR2: SGHRS and YFSETQ.

The table lists this clonotype with a few counts. The V and J genes are TRBV5-1 and TRBJ2-3; 7 nucleotides agree with TRBD2. The CDR3 length is 15 residues. CDR1 and CDR2 from the germline V gene are SGHRS and YFSETQ. V shed 1 base and J 4 bases; nucleotides not matched to a gene: 6. The CDR3 loop reads CASSLLREKADTQYF. As DNA, the CDR3 is TGCGCCAGCAGCTTGTTGCGGGAGAAGGCAGATACGCAGTATTTT.

This clonotype has more than one count but fewer than ten. The chain is built from TRBV10-3 and TRBJ1-2; TRBD1 is a possible D gene (5 bases). The ends were cut back, 10 bases at V and 10 bases at J, with 19 bases in the middle. From germline, CDR1 is ENHRY and CDR2 SYGVKD. The CDR3 loop spans 12 amino acids. This CDR3 reads CATLGTLRDYTF. CDR3 nucleotides: TGTGCCACCCTTGGGACCTTAAGGGACTACACCTTC.

This clonotype was seen only a few times. The chain joins TRBV20-1 to TRBJ2-1; 10 nucleotides match TRBD2. Trimming cost V 3 bases and J 9 bases; bases outside gene matches: 8. Germline CDR1 and CDR2: DFQATT and SNEGSKA (reference sequence). This CDR3 spans 14 amino acids. The CDR3 reads CSASIPSGGGEQFF. DNA for the CDR3: TGCAGTGCTAGTATCCCTAGCGGGGGCGGTGAGCAGTTCTTC.

This clonotype was seen more than once but under ten times. The rearrangement uses TRBV7-9 and TRBJ2-7; TRBD1 agrees at 7 bases. In germline, CDR1 is SEHNR, CDR2 FQNEAQ (reference sequence). The V gene end was trimmed by 4 bases and the J gene end by 3 bases; junction bases not matched to a gene: 9. The CDR3 covers 15 residues. The DNA of the CDR3 is TGTGCCAGCAGCTCTTTCCCGGGACAGTTCTACGAGCAGTACTTC. As protein: CASSSFPGQFYEQYF.

The J gene is TRBJ2-7, the V gene TRBV2; TRBD2 agrees at 13 bases. This CDR3 has 17 residues. The germline V gene encodes CDR1 SNHLY and CDR2 FYNNEI. The V gene end was trimmed by 4 bases and the J gene end by 2 bases; junction bases not matched to a gene: 8. The CDR3 DNA reads as TGTGCCAGCAGTGCGGGACGGGGACTAGCGGGGACCTACGAGCAGTACTTC. Protein product: CASSAGRGLAGTYEQYF.

This clonotype was counted between two and nine times. J is TRBJ2-7 and V is TRBV11-3, with 7 bases lining up with TRBD1. CDR3 length: 12 amino acids. CDR1 and CDR2 (germline): SGHNT, YENEEA. Trimming cost V 3 bases and J 6 bases; bases outside gene matches: 2. The CDR3 nucleotides are TGTGCCAGCAGCTTCACAGGGGCCGAGCAGTACTTC. Translated: CASSFTGAEQYF.

The chain couples TRBV7-2 to TRBJ2-3; TRBD2 aligns across 11 bases. The J segment lost 11 bases and the V segment lost 3 bases, leaving 1 base of the junction unmatched. The CDR3 length is 12 residues. Germline CDR1 reads SGHTA; CDR2 reads FQGNSA. This chain's CDR3 is CASSFLAGGQYF. The DNA of the CDR3 is TGTGCCAGCAGCTTCCTAGCGGGAGGGCAGTATTTT.

As DNA, the CDR3 is TGTGCCAGCGGCGCGGAGGGGTTTATGAACACTGAAGCTTTCTTT. This sequence encodes CASGAEGFMNTEAFF. The chain employs TRBV27 and TRBJ1-1; D might be TRBD1 (5 bases). This CDR3 has 15 amino acids. Trimming removed 8 bases at V and 0 bases at J, with 16 bases between. Germline V CDR1 and CDR2: MNHEY, SMNVEV (reference sequence).